This T cell receptor (beta chain) was obtained from a study of blood T cell repertoires in COVID-19. Overall study context: Researchers got acute and convalescent COVID-19 samples from the United States, Italy and Spain.

TCRdb keeps only in-frame clones here, not all; method: immunoSEQ multiplex PCR. The profile covers more than 250,000 clones, with about 82% appearing a single time and 1.5% to 2% taken by the ten largest. Germline V lookup: CDR1 MDHEN, CDR2 SYDVKM. Trimming cost V 6 bases and J 6 bases, with 15 bases left between them. CDR3 length: 13 residues. Sequencing was done on a sample of peripheral blood. The TCR originated in a woman aged 45-65 years with acute or convalescent COVID-19. The genes are TRBV28 and TRBJ2-7, with TRBD1 as a possible D gene (6 bases). CDR3 sequence: CASRAPQGFEQYF. CDR3 in DNA: TGTGCCAGCAGGGCGCCACAGGGTTTCGAGCAGTACTTC.